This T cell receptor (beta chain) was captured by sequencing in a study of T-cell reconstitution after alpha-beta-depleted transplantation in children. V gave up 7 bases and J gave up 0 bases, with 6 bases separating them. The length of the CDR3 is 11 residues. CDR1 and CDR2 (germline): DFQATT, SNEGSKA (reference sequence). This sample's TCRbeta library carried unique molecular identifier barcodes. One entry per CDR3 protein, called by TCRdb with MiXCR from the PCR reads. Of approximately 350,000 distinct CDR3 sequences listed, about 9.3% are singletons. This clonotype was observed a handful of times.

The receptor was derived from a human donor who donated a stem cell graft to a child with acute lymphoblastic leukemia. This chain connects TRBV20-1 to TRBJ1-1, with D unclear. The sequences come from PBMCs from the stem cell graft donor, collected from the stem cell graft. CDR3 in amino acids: CSGSMNTEAFF. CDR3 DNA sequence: TGCAGTGGCAGTATGAACACTGAAGCTTTCTTT.